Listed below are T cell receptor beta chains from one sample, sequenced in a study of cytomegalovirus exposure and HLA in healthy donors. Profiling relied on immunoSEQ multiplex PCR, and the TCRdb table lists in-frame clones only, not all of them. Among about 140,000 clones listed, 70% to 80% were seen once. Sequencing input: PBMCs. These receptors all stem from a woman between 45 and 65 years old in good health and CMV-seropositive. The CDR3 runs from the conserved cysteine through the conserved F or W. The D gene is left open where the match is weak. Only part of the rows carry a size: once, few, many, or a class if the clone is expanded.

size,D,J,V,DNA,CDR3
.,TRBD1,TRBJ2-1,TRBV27,TGTGCCAGCAGTTTAGGACAGGGCAATGAGCAGTTCTTC,CASSLGQGNEQFF
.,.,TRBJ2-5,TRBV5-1,TGCGCCAGCAGCTTCAGGGTTGGGGAGACCCAGTACTTC,CASSFRVGETQYF
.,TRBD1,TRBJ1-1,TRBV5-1,TGCGCCAGCAGCCCAGGGGGCAGGACTAACACTGAAGCTTTCTTT,CASSPGGRTNTEAFF
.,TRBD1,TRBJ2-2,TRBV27,TGTGCCAGCAAAACAGGGGGATCCGAGACCGGGGAGCTGTTTTTT,CASKTGGSETGELFF
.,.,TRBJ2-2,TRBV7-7,TGTGCTAGCAGCTTGGGAGCTGTAAACACCGGGGAGCTGTTTTTT,CASSLGAVNTGELFF
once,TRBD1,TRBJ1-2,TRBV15,TGTGCCACCAGCAGGCGACTGACAGGGGCCGATGGCTACACCTTC,CATSRRLTGADGYTF
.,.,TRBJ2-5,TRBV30,TGTGCCTGGAGCCTCGGGGGTATGGGGGAGACCCAGTACTTC,CAWSLGGMGETQYF
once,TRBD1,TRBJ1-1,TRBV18,TGTGCCAGCTCTAGCCGAACAGGGGGGCGCGGGACTGAAGCTTTCTTT,CASSSRTGGRGTEAFF
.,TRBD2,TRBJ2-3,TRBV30,TGTGCCTGGAGCCTCGGCAGCGGGGCGAGCACAGATACGCAGTATTTT,CAWSLGSGASTDTQYF
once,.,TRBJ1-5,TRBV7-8,TGTGCCAGCAGCTTCCGCGGGGGGACGGGCATTAGGAGCAATCAGCCCCAGCATTTT,CASSFRGGTGIRSNQPQHF
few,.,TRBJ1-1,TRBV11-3,TGTGCCAGCAGCCCGGCGGGGAACACTGAAGCTTTCTTT,CASSPAGNTEAFF
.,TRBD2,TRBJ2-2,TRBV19,TGTGCCAGTAGGCGGGGGGGTACCGGGGAGCTGTTTTTT,CASRRGGTGELFF
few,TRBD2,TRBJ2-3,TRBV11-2,TGTGCCAGCAGCTCTCCTGGACTAGCGGGGGTACAAGATACGCAGTATTTT,CASSSPGLAGVQDTQYF
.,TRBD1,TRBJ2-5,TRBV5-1,TGCGCCAGCAGGAGGGGGACAGGACAGCAAGAGACCCAGTACTTC,CASRRGTGQQETQYF
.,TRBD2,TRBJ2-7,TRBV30,TGTGCCTGGACTGGGACTAGCGGTGGTATCGAGCAGTACTTC,CAWTGTSGGIEQYF
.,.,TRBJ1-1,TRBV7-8,TGTGCCAGCAGCTTTGAGCACAGACCCACTGAAGCTTTCTTT,CASSFEHRPTEAFF
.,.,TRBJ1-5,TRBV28,TGTGCCAGCAGTCTGCGGGTTTCTTCCCTTTATAGCAATCAGCCCCAGCATTTT,CASSLRVSSLYSNQPQHF
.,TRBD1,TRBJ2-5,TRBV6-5,TGTGCCAGCAGTTCCCGAGGAAGACAGGGTAGGAAGACCCAGTACTTC,CASSSRGRQGRKTQYF
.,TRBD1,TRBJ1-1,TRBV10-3,TGTGCCATCAGTGAGTGGGACCCCGGGACAGCCACTGAAGCTTTCTTT,CAISEWDPGTATEAFF
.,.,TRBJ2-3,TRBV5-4,TGTGCCAGCACCTCCGGGGGATTCGCAGATACGCAGTATTTT,CASTSGGFADTQYF
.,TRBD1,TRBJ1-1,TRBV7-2,TGTGCCAGCAGCTTCCCTCCAGGGGGCGGAGTGGCTGAAGCTTTCTTT,CASSFPPGGGVAEAFF
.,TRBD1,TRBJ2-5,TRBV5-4,TGTGCCAGCAGCGGCCAGGGACAGCAAGAGACCCAGTACTTC,CASSGQGQQETQYF